This note documents a single T cell receptor beta chain sequence. This clone has ten or more counts. The antigen this receptor binds is unknown. Nothing much larger sits one base from this clone, and base qualities are not available. This specimen belongs to a study of blood T cell repertoires in COVID-19 (dated by TCRdb to the early 2020s). At the level of the whole study: Samples from collaborators originated in the United States, Italy and Spain and spanned both the acute and convalescent phases of COVID-19. Where HLA class I and class II types were available, the types were taken from metadata supplied by the sample provider, not from assay-based typing. The material from the prospective study consisted of cDNA or gDNA derived from T cells, B-cell-depleted T cells, or PBMCs. The samples were drawn from the first 160 participants of the ongoing ImmuneRACE study and from 1,254 subjects provided by 6 global collaborators. Nearly every sample came with metadata listing a de-identified subject ID, COVID-19 status, age in years and sex. The repertoires were released in a freely available public database intended as a resource for research on the immune response to SARS-CoV-2. The dataset comprised deeply sampled blood TCRbeta repertoires from subjects exposed to, actively infected with, or recovered from COVID-19.

The CDR3 measures 14 amino acids from cysteine to phenylalanine. The retained sequence is limited to the CDR3, 42 bases, with the frame set at the first base. As encoded in the germline V gene, CDR1 is SGHRS while CDR2 is YFSETQ. For this chain, trimming is 5 bases at the V end and 2 bases at the J end, and the number of junction bases without a gene match is 3. Here is what the overall study found, with its caveats: Clinical and demographic metadata were provided uncurated, with the amount varying by source and participant.

Whole blood was collected in K2EDTA tubes by collaborating institutions according to the institutions' own protocols. For TCRbeta analysis, collaborators shipped samples in one of three forms: frozen whole blood, isolated PBMCs, or DNA extracted from either of those sample types. TCRbeta CDR3 regions were amplified from genomic DNA by means of the immunoSEQ Assay, a bias-controlled multiplex PCR. The source study handled its data this way. Nucleated cell counts per sample were estimated from amplification of reference gene primers within the assay. Sequence reads were collapsed and filtered to measure the absolute abundance of every unique TCRbeta CDR3 rearrangement. For each sample, productive Simpson clonality was calculated as the square root of Simpson's diversity index over productive rearrangements. TCRdb's version of the immuneACCESS table is confined to in-frame rearrangements and falls short of the full clone set. An unresolved V gene accounts for under half of the shortfall where checked; the remainder is of unknown origin. Clone size and the V and J calls come from that table; the DNA yielded D and trimming. Recorded for this sample are over 95,000 clones; about four fifths of them occurred a single time. Roughly a tenth of the sample rests with the top ten.

Sequencing input: peripheral blood. This TCR derives from a human donor in a cohort sampled during active COVID-19. The chain employs TRBV5-1 and TRBJ2-7, and TRBD1 aligns with 11 junction nucleotides. The nucleotide sequence reads as follows: TGCGCCAGCAGAAAGGGACAGGGGGCCTACGAGCAGTACTTC. It specifies CASRKGQGAYEQYF.